The 22 T cell receptor beta chains below were found in one sample sequenced in a study of T cell responses to AZD1222 COVID-19 vaccine. Profiling relied on immunoSEQ multiplex PCR, and the TCRdb table lists in-frame clones only, not all of them. Of approximately 120,000 clones listed, about 89% are singletons. The starting material was peripheral blood, obtained on day 0 of AZD1222 vaccination. The receptors were sampled from an adult in good health.

This clone was observed a few times. The genes are TRBV5-4 and TRBJ2-1, with 8 nucleotides matching TRBD1. Germline V gives CDR1 SGHNT, CDR2 YYREEE (reference sequence). The CDR3 loop spans 12 amino acids. Trimming at V came to 3 bases and at J to 9 bases, leaving 2 bases not matched to a gene. Here the CDR3 reads CASSYTGGEQFF. CDR3 nucleotide sequence: TGTGCCAGCAGCTACACAGGGGGTGAGCAGTTCTTC.

The chain recombines TRBV28 with TRBJ1-6; 9 bases fit TRBD1. V lost 4 bases and J lost 9; bases outside the gene matches: 7. The CDR3 is 15 amino acids. The germline gives CDR1 MDHEN, CDR2 SYDVKM. In nucleotides, the CDR3 is TGTGCCAGCAGTTCCCCCGGGACAGGGAGTTCACCCCTCCACTTT. Translating gives CASSSPGTGSSPLHF.

The gene calls are TRBV7-2 and TRBJ2-3; D ambiguous. CDR1 is SGHTA and CDR2 is FQGNSA in the germline V gene. This CDR3 contains 15 residues. Trimming cost V 5 bases and J 0 bases, with 12 bases left between them. The CDR3 loop reads CASSRKSGSTDTQYF. The CDR3 coding sequence is TGTGCCAGCAGCCGCAAATCGGGCAGCACAGATACGCAGTATTTT.

This chain links TRBV7-6 with TRBJ1-3; D not certain. The CDR3 spans 14 residues. V gave up 7 bases and J gave up 0 bases, with 10 bases separating them. CDR1 and CDR2 (germline): SGHVS, FNYEAQ. In DNA form, the CDR3 reads TGTGCCAGCACCCAAGATCCCTCTGGAAACACCATATATTTT. It encodes CASTQDPSGNTIYF. Looking up the rest from reference TRBV7-6 and TRBJ1-3 gives the full variable domain: GAGVSQSPRYKVTKRGQDVALRCDPISGHVSLYWYRQALGQGPEFLTYFNYEAQQDKSGLPNDRFSAERPEGSISTLTIQRTEQRDSAMYRCASTQDPSGNTIYFGEGSWLTVV.

The J gene is TRBJ2-7, the V gene TRBV6-5; no reliable D call. CDR3 size: 15 residues. Germline assignment: CDR1 MNHEY and CDR2 SVGAGI. Trimming took 0 bases from V and 2 from J, leaving 11 bases between them. This CDR3 is CASSYSSSHPYEQYF. CDR3 DNA sequence: TGTGCCAGCAGTTACTCTTCCAGCCACCCCTACGAGCAGTACTTC.

The rearrangement links TRBV5-1 to TRBJ2-1; no reliable D call. The CDR3 is 13 amino acids. V dropped 3 bases and J dropped 6 bases, with 10 bases sitting between them. Germline CDR1 SGHRS, CDR2 YFSETQ. Here the CDR3 DNA reads TGCGCCAGCAGCTCAACTCCCAGCAATGAGCAGTTCTTC. Translation gives CASSSTPSNEQFF.

The rearrangement uses TRBV5-7 and TRBJ2-7; possible D gene TRBD1, 5 bases. TRBV5-7 is an open reading frame whose function is uncertain. CDR3 length equals 14 residues. With 2 bases removed from V and 2 bases from J, the gap between germline ends came to 11 bases. This CDR3 reads CASSLGVSTYEQYF. The CDR3 nucleotides read TGTGCCAGCAGCTTAGGGGTCAGTACCTACGAGCAGTACTTC.

The chain uses TRBV4-2 and TRBJ2-3; D not resolved. The length of the CDR3 is 16 residues. V gave up 4 bases and J gave up 0 bases, with 14 bases separating them. Germline V gene sequence: CDR1 LGHNA, CDR2 YNFKEQ. In DNA form, the CDR3 reads TGTGCCAGCAGCCCCTGGGCCGTTTCTAGCACAGATACGCAGTATTTT. Translation: CASSPWAVSSTDTQYF.

This chain links TRBV7-9 with TRBJ1-6, with D perhaps TRBD1 (5 bases). This CDR3 spans 16 amino acids. The germline V and J ends were trimmed by 1 base and 9 bases, with 16 bases remaining between them. The germline gives CDR1 SEHNR, CDR2 FQNEAQ (reference sequence). DNA of the CDR3: TGTGCCAGCAGCTTAGACACACTCGGGGGGTCTTCACCCCTCCACTTT. It codes for CASSLDTLGGSSPLHF.

The gene calls are TRBV7-2 and TRBJ2-4, with 7 bases matching TRBD2. The V gene end was trimmed by 6 bases and the J gene end by 1 base; junction bases not matched to a gene: 9. There are 16 residues in the CDR3. The V gene's germline CDR1 is SGHTA and CDR2 FQGNSA. The DNA for the CDR3 is TGTGCCAGCAGACTGACCGGGGGGATGGCCAAAAACATTCAGTACTTC. Its protein is CASRLTGGMAKNIQYF.

The chain joins TRBV18 to TRBJ1-1, with D perhaps matching TRBD1 (6 bases). The CDR3 loop spans 15 amino acids. Deletions cut 2 bases from V and 1 base from J, with 11 bases between. Per germline, CDR1 KGHSH and CDR2 LQKENI. CDR3 sequence reads: CASSPGQTRNTEAFF. CDR3 in DNA: TGTGCCAGCTCACCAGGACAGACAAGGAACACTGAAGCTTTCTTT.

The chain has TRBV29-1 and TRBJ2-2; no clear D gene. V was shortened by 5 bases and J by 5 bases, with 3 bases between the two germline ends. Germline CDR1 SQVTM, CDR2 ANQGSEA. CDR3 size: 10 residues. The CDR3 nucleotides read TGCAGCGTTTTGACCGGGGAGCTGTTTTTT. This gives the protein CSVLTGELFF.

This chain connects TRBV24-1 to TRBJ1-1; no clear D gene. Germline assignment: CDR1 KGHDR and CDR2 SFDVKD. V dropped 1 base and J dropped 1 base, with 3 bases sitting between them. The CDR3 loop spans 13 amino acids. The CDR3 DNA reads TGTGCCACCAGTGATTTCCAGAACACTGAAGCTTTCTTT. It is translated as CATSDFQNTEAFF.

This clone was counted only a few times. This chain connects TRBV14 to TRBJ2-5; D is unresolved. Trimming took 1 base from V and 14 from J, leaving 17 bases between them. This CDR3 is 13 amino acids long. Germline V gene data show CDR1 as SGHDN and CDR2 as FVKESK. The chain's CDR3 is CASSQGASTPKYF. CDR3 sequence (DNA): TGTGCCAGCAGCCAAGGGGCTAGTACTCCAAAATACTTC.

CDR3 sequence reads: CASSVAIQSSYNEQFF. The DNA for the CDR3 is TGTGCCAGCAGCGTAGCTATTCAGAGCTCCTACAATGAGCAGTTCTTC. This sequence joins TRBV9 and TRBJ2-1; D gene uncertain. With 0 bases removed from V and 0 bases from J, the gap between germline ends came to 10 bases. The CDR3 is 16 residues long. Germline CDR1 is SGDLS and CDR2 is YYNGEE.

The gene calls are TRBV5-1 and TRBJ1-1; perhaps TRBD1 as D (5 bases). Per germline, CDR1 SGHRS and CDR2 YFSETQ. Trimming removed 0 bases at V and 0 bases at J, with 9 bases between. The CDR3 runs to 15 residues. In DNA form, the CDR3 reads TGCGCCAGCAGCTTGGTTGGGGCCGTGAACACTGAAGCTTTCTTT. The encoded protein is CASSLVGAVNTEAFF.

This clone came up once. This sequence joins TRBV19 and TRBJ2-1; D not resolved. CDR1 and CDR2 (germline): LNHDA, SQIVND (reference sequence). The CDR3 is made up of 15 amino acids. V was cut by 3 bases and J by 2 bases, with 11 bases left in between. The CDR3 here is CASSIRSHAYNEQFF. CDR3 coding DNA: TGTGCCAGTAGTATTAGAAGCCATGCCTACAATGAGCAGTTCTTC.

The rearrangement joins TRBV2 to TRBJ1-3; no firm D call. This CDR3 is built from 14 residues. Germline CDR1 and CDR2: SNHLY and FYNNEI. Trimming removed 4 bases at V and 4 bases at J, with 11 bases between. This chain's CDR3 is CASSGTAGGNTIYF. The CDR3 region has the DNA TGTGCCAGCAGTGGTACGGCGGGCGGAAACACCATATATTTT.

This clone was seen once. The J gene is TRBJ2-7, the V gene TRBV28; TRBD2 matches at 7 bases. V lost 5 bases and J lost 3; bases outside the gene matches: 19. The CDR3 runs to 18 residues. Germline lookup yields CDR1 MDHEN and CDR2 SYDVKM. As DNA, the CDR3 is TGTGCCAGCAGTCCTAATTGGGCAGCGGGATGGGGTTACTACGAGCAGTACTTC. The encoded protein is CASSPNWAAGWGYYEQYF.

The sample holds a few counts of this clone. The chain combines TRBV3-1 (or the pseudogene TRBV3-2) with TRBJ2-3; 11 bases map to TRBD1. The V and J ends lost 0 bases and 1 base, in that order; junction bases with no gene match: 18. The CDR3 runs to 22 residues. Germline CDR1 reads LGHDT; CDR2 reads YNNKEL (reference sequence). In DNA form, the CDR3 reads TGTGCCAGCAGCCAAGATATAATTGGACAGGGGGCATTTAGTGTGGGCACAGATACGCAGTATTTT. This encodes CASSQDIIGQGAFSVGTDTQYF.

This clone was observed a single time. The CDR3 DNA sequence: TGTGCCAGCAGGGAGGGGGTGTATGGCTACACCTTC. This sequence encodes CASREGVYGYTF. V and J are TRBV28 and TRBJ1-2, with D perhaps TRBD1 (6 bases). The V end was cut by 6 bases, the J end by 5 bases, with 10 bases between. CDR3 length: 12 amino acids. From germline, CDR1 is MDHEN and CDR2 SYDVKM.

This sequence joins TRBV6-2 or TRBV6-3 and TRBJ1-5; 7 nucleotides agree with TRBD1. The CDR3 has 15 amino acids. V lost 2 bases and J lost 5; bases outside the gene matches: 6. In germline, CDR1 is MNHEY, CDR2 SVGEGT. CDR3 nucleotides: TGTGCCAGCAGTTACAACCCAGGGGGGCATCAGCCCCAGCATTTT. Translation gives CASSYNPGGHQPQHF.